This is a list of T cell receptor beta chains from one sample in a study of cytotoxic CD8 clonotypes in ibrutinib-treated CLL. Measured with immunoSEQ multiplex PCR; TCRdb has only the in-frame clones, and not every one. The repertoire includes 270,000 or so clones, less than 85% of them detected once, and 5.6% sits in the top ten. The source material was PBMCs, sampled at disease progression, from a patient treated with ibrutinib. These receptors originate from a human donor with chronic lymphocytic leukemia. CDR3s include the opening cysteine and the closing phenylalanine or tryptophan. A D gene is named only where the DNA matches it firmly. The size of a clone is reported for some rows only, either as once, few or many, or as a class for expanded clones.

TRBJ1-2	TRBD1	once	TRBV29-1	TGCAGCGTTAGAAGACAGGGGCTGGACTATGGCTACACCTTC	CSVRRQGLDYGYTF
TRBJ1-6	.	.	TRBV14	TGTGCCAGCAGCCAAGGGGGAGGCTCACCCCTCCACTTT	CASSQGGGSPLHF
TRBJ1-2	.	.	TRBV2	TGTGCCAGCAGTGATAGGACCCTTGGATCTGGCTACACCTTC	CASSDRTLGSGYTF
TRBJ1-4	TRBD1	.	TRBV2	TGTGCCAGTGACCGGGACAGGGGGATTGCTAATGAAAAACTGTTTTTT	CASDRDRGIANEKLFF
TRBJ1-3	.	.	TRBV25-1	TGTGCCAGCAGTGAATTAAACACCATATATTTT	CASSELNTIYF
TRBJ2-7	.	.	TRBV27	TGTGCCAGCAGAGCGGGACAGCTCTTCTCCTACGAGCAGTACTTC	CASRAGQLFSYEQYF
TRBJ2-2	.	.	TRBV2	TGTGCCAGCAGTGAAGCCTTCATAATCCACAGGGAGCACACCGGGGAGCTGTTTTTT	CASSEAFIIHREHTGELFF
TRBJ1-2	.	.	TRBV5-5	TGTGCCAGCAGCTTGGGCTCTGGGGGAGGCTACACCTTC	CASSLGSGGGYTF
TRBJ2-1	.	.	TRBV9	TGTGCCAGCAGCGCCGACCACAATGAGCAGTTCTTC	CASSADHNEQFF
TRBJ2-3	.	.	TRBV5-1	TGCGCCAGCAGCTTGGTTTTATCGGGGGCTAGCACAGATACGCAGTATTTT	CASSLVLSGASTDTQYF
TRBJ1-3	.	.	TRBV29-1	TGCAGCGTTGTATTTCGAAACACCATATATTTT	CSVVFRNTIYF
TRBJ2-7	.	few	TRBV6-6	TGTGCCAGCAGCTTCGGGCCAATGGAGCAGTACTTC	CASSFGPMEQYF
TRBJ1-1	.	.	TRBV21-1	TGTGCCAGCCGACAGTTCAACACTGAAGCTTTCTTT	CASRQFNTEAFF
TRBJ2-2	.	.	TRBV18	TGTGCCAGCTCACCCGTGAAGATTGGGGACACCGGGGAGCTGTTTTTT	CASSPVKIGDTGELFF
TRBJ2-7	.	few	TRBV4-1	TGCGCCACCGCGGCAGGGAGCTCCTACGAGCAGTACTTC	CATAAGSSYEQYF
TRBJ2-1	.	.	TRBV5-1	TGCGCCAGCAGCTATCTATTGGGGGTAGACAATGAGCAGTTCTTC	CASSYLLGVDNEQFF
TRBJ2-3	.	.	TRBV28	TGTGCCAGCAGTACCCACCCCCAGGGTAGGTGGGCCGGAGATACGCAGTATTTT	CASSTHPQGRWAGDTQYF
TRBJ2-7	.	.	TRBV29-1	TGCAGCGCCTCGAGGGCAGAGAGCTCCTACGAGCAGTACTTC	CSASRAESSYEQYF
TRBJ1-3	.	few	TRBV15	TGTGCCACCAACCTAGGAAACACCATATATTTT	CATNLGNTIYF
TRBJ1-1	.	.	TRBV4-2	TGTGCCAGCAGCCAAGAGAAGGGCGTGAAGTACACTGAAGCTTTCTTT	CASSQEKGVKYTEAFF
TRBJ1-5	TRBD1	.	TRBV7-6	TGTGCCAGCAGCATGACAGGGAATCAGCCCCAGCATTTT	CASSMTGNQPQHF
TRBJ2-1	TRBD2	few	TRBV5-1	TGCGCCAGCAGCCGGGAGGGAGGGATATACAATGAGCAGTTCTTC	CASSREGGIYNEQFF
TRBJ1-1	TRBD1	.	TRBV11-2	TGTGCCACCGGACAGGCCGGAGGCACTGAAGCTTTCTTT	CATGQAGGTEAFF
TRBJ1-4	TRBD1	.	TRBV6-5	TGTGCCAGCAGAACCCTTACAGGGGGCGAAAAACTGTTTTTT	CASRTLTGGEKLFF
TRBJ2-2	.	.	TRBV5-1	TGCGCCAGCAGCTTGGAAGGGACCTGGGCCACCGGGGAGCTGTTTTTT	CASSLEGTWATGELFF
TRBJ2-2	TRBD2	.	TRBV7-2	TGTGCCAGCAGCTTGACTAGCGGCGGGGAGCTGTTTTTT	CASSLTSGGELFF
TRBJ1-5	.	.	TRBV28	TGTGCCAGCAGTTTAAGCGGACGGGTCAATCAGCCCCAGCATTTT	CASSLSGRVNQPQHF
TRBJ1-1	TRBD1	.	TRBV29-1	TGCAGCGCGCACAGGGGAGGAAACACTGAAGCTTTCTTT	CSAHRGGNTEAFF
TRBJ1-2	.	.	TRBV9	TGTGCCAGCAGCGTAGGGGCCAATATAGAGGGCTACACCTTC	CASSVGANIEGYTF
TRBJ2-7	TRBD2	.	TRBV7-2	TGTGCCAGCAGCTGGGGGACTAGCCAGGGCTACGAGCAGTACTTC	CASSWGTSQGYEQYF
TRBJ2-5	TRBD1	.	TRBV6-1	TGTGCCAGCAAACCGGACAGGACACAAGAGACCCAGTACTTC	CASKPDRTQETQYF
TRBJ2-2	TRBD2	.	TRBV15	TGTGCCACCAGCAGAGTACAACTAGCGGGAGTGCCCGGGGAGCTGTTTTTT	CATSRVQLAGVPGELFF
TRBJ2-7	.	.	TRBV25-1	TGTGCCAGCAGCCTAGGGAAGGGGCCTACTTCCTACGAGCAGTACTTC	CASSLGKGPTSYEQYF
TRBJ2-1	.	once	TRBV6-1	TGTGCCAGCAGCGCTGATAGGGGCGCTAGCAATGAGCAGTTCTTC	CASSADRGASNEQFF
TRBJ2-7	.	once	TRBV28	TGTGCCAGCTACGGACAGCCGGGGATCTACGAGCAGTACTTC	CASYGQPGIYEQYF
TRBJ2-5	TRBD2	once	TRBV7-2	TGTGCCAGCAGCTTAGCCTCCGGGACTAGCGGGGGGCAACAAGAGACCCAGTACTTC	CASSLASGTSGGQQETQYF
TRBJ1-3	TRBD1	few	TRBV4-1	TGCGCCAGCAGCCGAGTACAGGGGGCTGGAAACACCATATATTTT	CASSRVQGAGNTIYF
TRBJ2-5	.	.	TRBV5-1	TGCGCCAGCAGCTTGGGGGCAAGCCAAGAGACCCAGTACTTC	CASSLGASQETQYF
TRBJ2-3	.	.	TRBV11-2	TGTGCCAGCAGCTTAGGCAAGTCGGATACGCAGTATTTT	CASSLGKSDTQYF
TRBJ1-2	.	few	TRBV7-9	TGTGCCAGCAGCTTAGATGCTGGACAGACCTATGGCTACACCTTC	CASSLDAGQTYGYTF
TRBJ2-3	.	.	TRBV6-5	TGTGCCAGCAGTCCTAGTTTGGGGCGCACAGATACGCAGTATTTT	CASSPSLGRTDTQYF
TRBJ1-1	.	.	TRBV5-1	TGCGCCAGCAGCTCCAGCAGGGCTTCAATCACTGAAGCTTTCTTT	CASSSSRASITEAFF
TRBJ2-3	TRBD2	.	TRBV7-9	TGTGCCAGCAGCTCCCGGGTAGCGGGAACGTACACAGATACGCAGTATTTT	CASSSRVAGTYTDTQYF
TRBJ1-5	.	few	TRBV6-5	TGTGCCAGCAGTTACCGCGTACATCAGCCCCAGCATTTT	CASSYRVHQPQHF
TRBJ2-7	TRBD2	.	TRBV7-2	TGTGCCAGCACTTTGGGACTACCCTACGAGCAGTACTTC	CASTLGLPYEQYF
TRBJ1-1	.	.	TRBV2	TGTGCCAGCAGTGATGGGCCAGAAGCTTTCTTT	CASSDGPEAFF
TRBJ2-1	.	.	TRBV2	TGTGCCAGCAGTAGTCCCCAGCAGTTCTTC	CASSSPQQFF
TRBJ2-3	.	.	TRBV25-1	TGTGCCAGCAGTGAATATACTCCCGGGACACCCACAGATACGCAGTATTTT	CASSEYTPGTPTDTQYF
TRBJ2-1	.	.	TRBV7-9	TGTGCCAGCAGCTTAGGTTCGGGTGGGGAAAATGAGCAGTTCTTC	CASSLGSGGENEQFF
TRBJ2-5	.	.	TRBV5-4	TGTGCCAGCAGCCAAATTTCGGAGACCCAGTACTTC	CASSQISETQYF
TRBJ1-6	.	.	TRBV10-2	TGCGCCAGCAGAGGAAACAGGGAGAATTCACCCCTCCACTTT	CASRGNRENSPLHF
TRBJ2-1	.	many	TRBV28	TGTGCCAGCAGTTCCCTGGGGGGTGAGGAGAACAATGAGCAGTTCTTC	CASSSLGGEENNEQFF
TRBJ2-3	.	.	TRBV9	TGTGCCAGCAGCGTAGAGGTTGGCAGCCCAAACACAGATACGCAGTATTTT	CASSVEVGSPNTDTQYF
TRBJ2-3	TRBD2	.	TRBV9	TGTGCCAGCAGCAGGACTAGCGGGAGCACAGATACGCAGTATTTT	CASSRTSGSTDTQYF
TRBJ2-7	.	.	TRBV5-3	TGTGCCCAATCCTCCCCGAGACAATACGAGCAGTACTTC	CAQSSPRQYEQYF
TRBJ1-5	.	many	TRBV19	TGTGCCAGTAGTTTCTCCAGGGGTTTGGATCAGCCCCAGCATTTT	CASSFSRGLDQPQHF
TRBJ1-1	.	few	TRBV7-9	TGTGCCAGCAGCTTAATAACGGATGAAGCTTTCTTT	CASSLITDEAFF
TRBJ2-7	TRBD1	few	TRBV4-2	TGTGCCAGCAGCCAGGGACAGCCAGGTTACGAGCAGTACTTC	CASSQGQPGYEQYF
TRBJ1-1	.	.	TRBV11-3	TGTGCCAGCAGCTTGAGTGAGGGGCTTGAAGCTTTCTTT	CASSLSEGLEAFF
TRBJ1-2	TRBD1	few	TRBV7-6	TGTGCCAGCAGCCCGGACAGGGACTATGGCTACACCTTC	CASSPDRDYGYTF